This TCR beta chain was captured by sequencing in a study of T cell repertoires in cytomegalovirus infection. Study-level information: It can be stated that public TCR beta signatures indicated CMV infection as well as a matching HLA type.

TCRdb independently ran MiXCR on the reads; one entry per CDR3 protein. Of around 450,000 distinct CDR3 sequences in the sample, approximately 31% were seen once. Trimming cost V 1 base and J 3 bases, with 13 bases left between them. The length of the CDR3 is 15 residues. The germline CDR1 and CDR2 sequences are SGHDN and FVKESK. This clonotype has just a few counts. Its antigen is unidentified. Study outcomes and limitations: Dominating the ex vivo response were HLA-C-restricted CMV-specific TCR beta clonotypes. Cumulative frequency (of public TCR beta family members) identified carriers of CMV plus the relevant HLA.

Input material: PBMCs. The V and J genes are TRBV14 and TRBJ2-7; possibly TRBD2 for D (6 bases). The sequence derives from a human donor in good health (CMV status not recorded). Some clones in this sample may be carry-over from other donors' samples. CDR3: CASSQVSLANYEQYF. The CDR3 DNA reads as TGTGCCAGCAGCCAAGTATCACTAGCAAACTACGAGCAGTACTTC.